This T cell receptor beta chain was recovered during a study of monozygotic twins with inflammatory bowel disease (dated by TCRdb to between 2018 and 2021). Some background on the complete study: The complete study included approximately 30 monozygotic twin pairs: 19 IBD-discordant Danish pairs and nine German pairs, of which four were IBD-concordant and five were IBD-discordant. The search for disease-associated traits relied mainly on comparing, within discordant pairs, IBD patients with their genetically identical healthy co-twins. Each individual had, on average, about 151 000 unique TCRalpha sequences and 181 000 unique TCRbeta sequences available for analysis.

About this clonotype: What this receptor recognizes is not known.

From each donor, an approximately 2.5 ml peripheral blood sample was drawn into PAXgene tubes and stored at -80 degrees C. Without any T cell sorting, total RNA was extracted from whole blood using the PAXgene blood miRNA kit on an automated QIAcube. Peripheral blood from monozygotic twin pairs concordant or discordant for inflammatory bowel disease was subjected to deep TCRalpha and TCRbeta repertoire profiling with unique molecular barcoding. For every twin pair, smoking habits were documented, and each individual was categorised as a current, former or never smoker. CDR3 length: 17 amino acids, cysteine to phenylalanine. DNA was not recorded. The germline V gene supplies CDR1 SGDLS and CDR2 YYNGEE. The library was made by 5' RACE. For each TCR library, approximately 3,700 ng of total RNA was used. For each sample, cDNA synthesis with SMARTScribe reverse transcriptase was split into eight separate reactions. During cDNA synthesis, template switching was used to introduce unique molecular identifiers that contained a 6-nucleotide sample barcode. TCRalpha and TCRbeta cDNA was amplified by two nested PCRs of about 15 and 9 cycles, with bead purification after each PCR. Before amplification, cDNA was treated with uracil DNA-glycosylase and purified using the QIAquick PCR purification kit. In the second PCR, Illumina TruSeq-compatible adapters and sample-specific barcodes were added. Library quality and concentration were checked on TapeStation and Qubit, and libraries were pooled at about 4.9 ng each. Pooled libraries were sequenced on an Illumina HiSeq2500 single-index Rapid Run with 2 x 100 bp reads and custom sequencing primers. The original pipeline was this. PCR and sequencing errors were corrected by UMI-based consensus assembly using MiGEC version 1.2.6. MiXCR version 2.1.1 handled V(D)J alignment, clonotype assembly and CDR3 extraction. Gene usage, clonotype sharing and MAIT/NKT TCR abundance were normalised by analysing the top 1000, 10 000 and 20 000 clonotypes per sample. Diversity was computed as the inverse Simpson index with the vegan R package after downsampling to 27 000 UMIs. Paired Mann-Whitney U tests were applied to discordant twin pairs, with Benjamini-Hochberg correction for multiple testing. One entry per CDR3 protein sequence results from the TCRdb reprocessing of the reads, with DNA left out. TCRdb, not the authors, supplied the V and J calls. This sample's records show over 130,000 distinct CDR3 sequences. Of the sample, 2% to 3% is held by the ten largest clones.

The study at large found these results: No single strong signal or clonotype linked to IBD turned up in the results, so the idea that one exists was not supported. Fewer clonotypes were shared with other individuals by IBD patients than by healthy twins, most markedly in patients showing signs of disease activity. Repertoire similarity did not differ between concordant and discordant twins, which could be due to limited statistical power. A decrease in TCRbeta repertoire diversity, as measured by inverse Simpson index, was observed in IBD patients compared with their healthy co-twins. Because patients were on differing immunosuppressive treatments, the repertoires may have picked up extra background noise and inter-individual variability. Different T cell subtypes could not be distinguished in the analysis.

This sequence originates from a human donor with ulcerative colitis or Crohn's disease, or a healthy co-twin of an affected twin (not recorded which). Material for sequencing was blood. The chain was built from TRBV9 and TRBJ2-2; TCRdb selects TRBD1, and the lack of DNA leaves this call unchecked. The CDR3 region has the sequence CASRPRDRETHTGELFF.